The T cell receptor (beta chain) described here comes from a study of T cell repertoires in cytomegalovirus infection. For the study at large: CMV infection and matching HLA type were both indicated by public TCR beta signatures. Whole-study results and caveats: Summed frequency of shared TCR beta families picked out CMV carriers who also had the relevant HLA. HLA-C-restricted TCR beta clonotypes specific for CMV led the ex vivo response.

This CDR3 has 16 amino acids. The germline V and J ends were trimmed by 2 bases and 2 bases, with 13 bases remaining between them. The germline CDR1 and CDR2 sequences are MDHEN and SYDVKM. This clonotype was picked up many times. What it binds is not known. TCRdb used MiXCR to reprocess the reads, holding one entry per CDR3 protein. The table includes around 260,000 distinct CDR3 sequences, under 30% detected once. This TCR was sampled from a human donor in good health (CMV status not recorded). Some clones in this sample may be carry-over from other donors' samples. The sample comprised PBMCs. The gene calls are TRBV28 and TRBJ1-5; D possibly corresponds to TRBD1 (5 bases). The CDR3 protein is CASSLPPGGGNQPQHF. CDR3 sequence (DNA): TGTGCCAGCAGTTTACCCCCGGGGGGGGGCAATCAGCCCCAGCATTTT.